The 30 T cell receptor beta chains reported below all come from one sample, sequenced in a study of blood T cells in healthy people across ages. Sample-barcoded 5' priming and a J-beta primer mix drove a second PCR of about 6 to 12 cycles. TCRdb itself ran the 5' RACE reads through MiXCR, one entry per CDR3 protein. The profile shows 650,000 to 700,000 distinct CDR3 sequences, over 40% of them singletons. The specimen was blood. These receptors all come from an elderly woman in good health.

This clonotype was detected only once. The chain employs TRBV20-1 and TRBJ1-6; D unclear. Looked up from germline, CDR1 is DFQATT and CDR2 is SNEGSKA (reference sequence). The CDR3 sequence is 15 residues long. Trimming removed 2 bases at V and 9 bases at J, with 17 bases between. The CDR3 region has the DNA TGCAGTGCTAGAAGTGGGGATGAGCCTGGTTCACCCCTCCACTTT. Translating gives CSARSGDEPGSPLHF.

This clonotype was detected only a few times. The chain recombines TRBV29-1 with TRBJ2-5; possibly TRBD2 for D (6 bases). With 3 bases removed from V and 2 bases from J, the gap between germline ends came to 10 bases. In germline, CDR1 is SQVTM, CDR2 ANQGSEA. The CDR3 runs to 13 residues. Here the CDR3 DNA reads TGCAGCGTTGAGGGGACTGTTCAAGAGACCCAGTACTTC. This encodes CSVEGTVQETQYF.

V is TRBV12-3 or TRBV12-4 and J is TRBJ2-5; the D call may be TRBD1 or TRBD2 (6 bases each). The end of the DNA fits TRBJ2-7 better, so the J call may be wrong. The CDR3 runs to 16 residues. CDR3 sequence (DNA): TGTGCCAGCAGTTTAGCGGAGGGAGCAGGGGTAAACGAGCAGTACTTC. This encodes CASSLAEGAGVNEQYF.

The gene calls are TRBV5-1 and TRBJ2-5; the match to TRBD2 covers 12 bases. The J call may be faulty, since TRBJ2-7 better matches the DNA end. CDR3 length: 17 amino acids. Germline V gene sequence: CDR1 SGHRS, CDR2 YFSETQ. The CDR3 loop is CASSLGTSGIPLDEQYF. The CDR3 DNA follows: TGCGCCAGCAGCTTGGGGACTAGCGGGATTCCCTTAGACGAGCAGTACTTC.

This clonotype has only one observation. One end of the junction is discordant with germline, which a read error may explain. This chain joins TRBV7-9 and TRBJ1-5, with D possibly matching TRBD1 (5 bases). CDR1 and CDR2 (germline): SEHNR, FQNEAQ (reference sequence). The CDR3 spans 15 residues. The CDR3 DNA reads as TGTGCCAGCAGCTCCAATGCAGGGATTCGGCAGCCCCGGCATTTT. Its translation is CASSSNAGIRQPRHF.

The chain joins TRBV7-9 to TRBJ1-1, with D possibly matching TRBD1 (6 bases). Trimming removed 4 bases from V and 0 bases from J, with 9 bases in between. The CDR3 covers 14 residues. Per germline, CDR1 SEHNR and CDR2 FQNEAQ (reference sequence). The CDR3 DNA sequence: TGTGCCAGCAGCTCAAACAGGGTGAACACTGAAGCTTTCTTT. It yields the protein CASSSNRVNTEAFF.

This clonotype appeared many times. The rearrangement joins TRBV24-1 to TRBJ2-1, with 10 bases fitting TRBD1. This CDR3 region has 15 residues. V was clipped by 4 bases and J by 7 bases; unmatched bases: 6. Germline CDR1 KGHDR, CDR2 SFDVKD. DNA of the CDR3: TGTGCCACCAGTGACCCCGGGACAGGGGATAATGAGCAGTTCTTC. The encoded protein is CATSDPGTGDNEQFF.

The rearrangement joins TRBV21-1 to TRBJ2-4; TRBD2, as called in the table, went unchecked against the DNA. With the DNA end fitting TRBJ2-7 better, the J assignment may be wrong. TRBV21-1 is listed as a pseudogene. CDR3 length equals 14 residues. This CDR3 reads CASSRAGLIYEQYF. The CDR3 DNA reads TGTGCCAGCAGCAGAGCGGGACTTATTTACGAGCAGTACTTC.

Turning to this clonotype: A much larger clone differs by one base, so this may be a read error. V is TRBV7-2 and J is TRBJ2-3; no definite D call. V was pared by 8 bases and J by 4 bases, with 22 bases between. This CDR3 has 16 residues. Per germline, CDR1 SGHTA and CDR2 FQGNSA. The CDR3 DNA is TGTGCCAGCTCCCCAACTGTTCTGGGCGAGGCAGATACGCAGTATTTT. Protein sequence: CASSPTVLGEADTQYF.

This clonotype was seen repeatedly, ten times or more. The chain joins TRBV15 to TRBJ2-4; D may match TRBD1 or TRBD2 (5 bases each). The CDR3 consists of 19 residues. CDR1 and CDR2 (germline): LNHNV, YYDKDF (reference sequence). Between the trimmed V and J ends, which lost 1 base and 3 bases, there was a span of 22 bases. CDR3 residues: CATSRAGTDGSYYKNIQYF. CDR3 DNA: TGTGCCACCAGCAGAGCCGGGACCGACGGCTCTTACTACAAAAACATTCAGTACTTC. Variable domain in full (rest from reference TRBV15 and TRBJ2-4): DAMVIQNPRYQVTQFGKPVTLSCSQTLNHNVMYWYQQKSSQAPKLLFHYYDKDFNNEADTPDNFQSRRPNTSFCFLDIRSPGLGDTAMYLCATSRAGTDGSYYKNIQYFGAGTRLSVL.

This clonotype was detected many times. This rearrangement joins TRBV30 to TRBJ2-7, with 8 bases that match TRBD2. Trimming at V came to 3 bases and at J to 3 bases, leaving 13 bases not matched to a gene. The CDR3 consists of 16 residues. Germline-derived CDR1 and CDR2 are GTSNPN and SVGIG (reference sequence). The CDR3 DNA follows: TGTGCCTGGAGCCCCCTTAGGACGGGAGGGGTCTACGAGCAGTACTTC. This encodes CAWSPLRTGGVYEQYF.

V is TRBV6-5 and J is TRBJ1-2; D call uncertain. In germline, CDR1 is MNHEY, CDR2 SVGAGI. This CDR3 contains 13 residues. Trimming stripped 5 bases from V and 2 bases from J, with 9 bases between. In nucleotides, the CDR3 is TGTGCCAGCAGTGCCGCCCAGAACTATGGCTACACCTTC. Residues: CASSAAQNYGYTF.

The chain recombines TRBV28 with TRBJ2-4; D gene ambiguous. The J call is in doubt because the DNA end fits TRBJ2-7 better. Germline CDR1 and CDR2: MDHEN and SYDVKM. There are 12 residues in the CDR3. DNA of the CDR3: TGTGCCAGCAGCTCCTCGTTTTGCGAGCAGTACTTC. This encodes CASSSSFCEQYF.

This clonotype was picked up many times. V gene TRBV20-1 combines with J gene TRBJ2-3; D unresolved. The V and J ends lost 0 bases and 4 bases respectively, with 17 bases between them. The CDR3 loop spans 16 amino acids. CDR1 is DFQATT, CDR2 SNEGSKA, per germline (reference sequence). The CDR3 DNA sequence: TGCAGTGCTAGAGATTCACAGCGCCCGGGCCCAGATACGCAGTATTTT. Translation gives CSARDSQRPGPDTQYF.

The chain has TRBV20-1 and TRBJ2-1, with D uncertain. V was cut by 6 bases and J by 8 bases, with 23 bases left in between. CDR3 length: 15 residues. Germline CDR1 DFQATT, CDR2 SNEGSKA (reference sequence). CDR3 amino acids: CSAPPPVGRSHEQFF. DNA of the CDR3: TGCAGTGCGCCTCCCCCTGTTGGTAGGAGTCATGAGCAGTTCTTC.

This clonotype was observed at least ten times. The chain is built from TRBV20-1 and TRBJ2-3; TRBD2 matches 8 bases. This CDR3 is 17 amino acids long. J was trimmed by 0 bases and V by 5 bases; bases with no gene match: 13. The germline gives CDR1 DFQATT, CDR2 SNEGSKA (reference sequence). In DNA form, the CDR3 reads TGCAGTGCTGCAGAACGGCGACTAGCGCGTAGCACAGATACGCAGTATTTT. This codes for CSAAERRLARSTDTQYF.

DNA for the CDR3: TGCAGTGCTAGGACTGGACAGGCGATCTATGGCTACACCTTC. As protein: CSARTGQAIYGYTF. The chain recombines TRBV20-1 with TRBJ1-2, with 7 bases aligning to TRBD1. CDR3 length: 14 amino acids. The trim removed 3 bases at V and 4 bases at J, leaving 8 bases unmatched. Per germline, CDR1 DFQATT and CDR2 SNEGSKA (reference sequence).

This clonotype turned up a few times. A much larger clone lies a single base off, so this may be a read error. This sequence joins TRBV20-1 and TRBJ2-1; TRBD2 matches 8 bases. Trimming removed 0 bases from V and 9 bases from J; junction bases left unmatched: 10. CDR1 DFQATT and CDR2 SNEGSKA come from the germline V gene (reference sequence). CDR3 length: 15 amino acids. CDR3: CSARDLGAGVSEQFF. DNA of the CDR3: TGCAGTGCTAGAGATCTAGGAGCGGGAGTGTCTGAGCAGTTCTTC.

V is TRBV7-3 and J is TRBJ2-4; D unclear. The J call may not be correct, given that the DNA end is closer to TRBJ2-7. CDR1 is SGHTA and CDR2 is FQGTGA in the germline V gene. This CDR3 is built from 15 residues. The CDR3 protein is CASSLGSHSSYEQYF. CDR3 coding DNA: TGTGCCAGCAGCTTAGGTTCCCACAGCTCCTACGAGCAGTACTTC.

V usage is TRBV12-3 or TRBV12-4 and J usage is TRBJ1-2; maybe TRBD1 (5 bases). This CDR3 comprises 15 residues. With 2 bases removed from V and 4 bases from J, the gap between germline ends came to 14 bases. The CDR3 DNA reads as TGTGCCAGCAGTTTAAGTTCGACAGCTCCCTATGGCTACACCTTC. It yields the protein CASSLSSTAPYGYTF.

The chain links TRBV6-6 to TRBJ1-1; D ambiguous. The germline gives CDR1 MNHNY, CDR2 SVGAGI (reference sequence). The CDR3 is 12 residues long. Between the trimmed V and J ends, which lost 7 bases and 1 base, there was a span of 7 bases. CDR3 coding DNA: TGTGCCAGCATGAAGGGGAACACTGAAGCTTTCTTT. This gives the protein CASMKGNTEAFF.

The rearrangement links TRBV2 to TRBJ1-3, with 7 nucleotides matching TRBD1. The CDR3 sequence is 15 residues long. Looked up from germline, CDR1 is SNHLY and CDR2 is FYNNEI. Germline trimming cut 6 bases from V and 4 bases from J; bases unmatched to any gene: 9. Here the CDR3 reads CASSGQATIGNTIYF. The CDR3 DNA sequence: TGTGCCAGCAGCGGACAGGCGACTATCGGAAACACCATATATTTT.

The genes are TRBV24-1 and TRBJ2-2; D gene uncertain. The germline V and J ends were trimmed by 1 base and 6 bases, with 2 bases remaining between them. The CDR3 is 12 amino acids. CDR1 KGHDR and CDR2 SFDVKD come from the germline V gene. CDR3 protein: CATSDFAGELFF. The DNA of the CDR3 is TGTGCCACCAGTGATTTTGCCGGGGAGCTGTTTTTT.

This rearrangement joins TRBV27 to TRBJ2-1; D perhaps matches TRBD1 (5 bases). Germline V gene sequence: CDR1 MNHEY, CDR2 SMNVEV (reference sequence). Trimming pared 1 base from V and 0 bases from J, leaving 10 bases between. The CDR3 consists of 16 residues. The DNA for the CDR3 is TGTGCCAGCAGTTTATTACAGGTCCTCTCCTACAATGAGCAGTTCTTC. It translates to CASSLLQVLSYNEQFF.

To note about this clonotype: This may arise from a read error, as a much more abundant clone is one base away. CDR3 sequence (DNA): TGCGCCAGCAGCCTCGTACTTACAGAGACCCAGTTCTTC. Translating it yields CASSLVLTETQFF. The V call is TRBV4-1, the J call TRBJ2-1, with no clear D. Trimming shortened V by 4 bases and J by 13 bases, and 17 bases separated the two germline ends. The CDR3 sequence is 13 residues long. Looked up from germline, CDR1 is MGHRA and CDR2 is YSYEKL.

This clonotype was observed once. This chain uses TRBV3-1 with TRBJ2-5; tentatively, D is TRBD2 (5 bases). The J call may be in error: the DNA end matches TRBJ2-7 better. The CDR3 is 16 residues long. CDR1 LGHDT and CDR2 YNNKEL come from the germline V gene (reference sequence). CDR3 in amino acids: CASSSTRGPRPYEQYF. The CDR3 DNA reads as TGTGCCAGCAGCTCGACCCGAGGGCCCCGTCCCTACGAGCAGTACTTC.

This chain links TRBV20-1 with TRBJ2-7, with TRBD1 matching 7 bases. Trimming removed 0 bases from V and 4 bases from J; junction bases left unmatched: 18. The CDR3 contains 18 residues. CDR1 is DFQATT and CDR2 is SNEGSKA in the germline V gene (reference sequence). CDR3 DNA: TGCAGTGCTAGAGATTCAGAGGGACAGATAGGTCCCCCTTACGAGCAGTACTTC. It translates to CSARDSEGQIGPPYEQYF.

This clonotype was recorded at least ten times. The rearrangement joins TRBV18 to TRBJ1-2, with 9 nucleotides matching TRBD1. The ends lost 3 bases at V and 8 bases at J; junction bases unmatched: 4. This CDR3 is 13 amino acids long. Germline V gives CDR1 KGHSH, CDR2 LQKENI. The CDR3 loop is CASSPDGTGGYTF. The CDR3 nucleotides read TGTGCCAGCTCACCTGACGGGACAGGGGGCTACACCTTC.

The chain is built from TRBV6-2 or TRBV6-3 and TRBJ2-1, with 8 bases lining up with TRBD2. J lost 6 bases, V lost 2 bases, and 6 bases had no gene match. The germline gives CDR1 MNHEY, CDR2 SVGEGT. This CDR3 is 15 amino acids long. CDR3 nucleotides: TGTGCCAGCAGTTACAGTCTAGCGGGCACCAATGAGCAGTTCTTC. Translating gives CASSYSLAGTNEQFF.

This clonotype was detected only once. A much larger clone sits a single nucleotide away, making a read error possible. This sequence joins TRBV2 and TRBJ2-3, with TRBD1 identical over 8 bases. Germline V gene sequence: CDR1 SNHLY, CDR2 FYNNEI. The CDR3 is 14 amino acids. CDR3 coding DNA: TGTGCCGGCAGTCGGACAGGGCGCACAGATACGCAGTATTTT. Amino acids: CAGSRTGRTDTQYF.